This passage covers 29 T cell receptor beta chains from one sample sequenced in a study of blood T cell repertoires in COVID-19. Repertoires were generated with immunoSEQ multiplex PCR, while TCRdb's copy carries only in-frame clones and drops some. The table lists more than 350,000 clones, around 87% of them singletons. The sequencing input was peripheral blood. All receptors derive from a woman in her 30s with COVID-19, enrolled during active disease.

The chain uses TRBV4-1 and TRBJ1-1, with D perhaps TRBD1 (5 bases). Germline V gene sequence: CDR1 MGHRA, CDR2 YSYEKL. This CDR3 spans 17 amino acids. V was clipped by 0 bases and J by 1 base, with 15 bases between them. The CDR3 region is CASSQDSRVFENTEAFF. In DNA form, the CDR3 reads TGCGCCAGCAGCCAAGATAGCAGGGTATTTGAGAACACTGAAGCTTTCTTT.

This clone was counted between two and nine times. The V call is TRBV19, the J call TRBJ2-1; D is uncertain. The CDR3 is 13 amino acids. The germline CDR1 and CDR2 sequences are LNHDA and SQIVND (reference sequence). Between the trimmed V and J ends, which lost 3 bases and 8 bases, there was a span of 11 bases. CDR3 residues: CASSMLLRDEQFF. The CDR3 DNA follows: TGTGCCAGTAGTATGTTGTTGCGCGATGAGCAGTTCTTC.

V is TRBV30 and J is TRBJ2-2, with 8 bases aligning to TRBD1. V was clipped by 5 bases and J by 8 bases; unmatched bases: 4. CDR3 length: 12 amino acids. From germline, CDR1 is GTSNPN and CDR2 SVGIG (reference sequence). CDR3 sequence (DNA): TGTGCCTGGGATCAGGGGGCGGGGGAGCTGTTTTTT. Protein: CAWDQGAGELFF. The variable domain in full, with the rest retrieved from reference TRBV30 and TRBJ2-2, is SQTIHQWPATLVQPVGSPLSLECTVEGTSNPNLYWYRQAAGRGLQLLFYSVGIGQISSEVPQNLSASRPQDRQFILSSKKLLLSDSGFYLCAWDQGAGELFFGEGSRLTVL.

This chain joins TRBV30 and TRBJ2-5; TRBD1 matches at 7 bases. With V trimmed by 3 bases and J by 5 bases, 12 bases remained unmatched. Per germline, CDR1 GTSNPN and CDR2 SVGIG (reference sequence). This CDR3 is 15 amino acids long. CDR3 DNA sequence: TGTGCCTGGAGCCTAGGGGGCGGCCCGGGGGAGACCCAGTACTTC. This sequence encodes CAWSLGGGPGETQYF.

This rearrangement joins TRBV2 to TRBJ2-3; 8 bases agree with TRBD2. V trimming: 4 bases; J trimming: 5 bases; junction bases outside the gene matches: 8. CDR3 size: 15 residues. Germline lookup yields CDR1 SNHLY and CDR2 FYNNEI. CDR3 bases: TGTGCCAGCAGTGGATCAGCGGGAGTGGTAGATACGCAGTATTTT. Amino acids: CASSGSAGVVDTQYF.

This clone was observed at least ten times. V gene TRBV6-5 combines with J gene TRBJ2-5, with D tentatively TRBD2 (5 bases). Germline V lookup: CDR1 MNHEY, CDR2 SVGAGI. Trimming shortened V by 6 bases and J by 4 bases, and 18 bases separated the two germline ends. The CDR3 has 15 amino acids. The CDR3 region is CASSVGPSEGETQYF. In nucleotides, the CDR3 is TGTGCCAGCAGCGTTGGGCCTTCCGAGGGAGAGACCCAGTACTTC.

J is TRBJ2-5 and V is TRBV13, with 11 bases matching TRBD2. Germline values: CDR1 PRHDT, CDR2 FYEKMQ (reference sequence). V trimming: 5 bases; J trimming: 4 bases; junction bases outside the gene matches: 6. There are 15 residues in the CDR3. Written as DNA, the CDR3 is TGTGCCAGCAGCATGGGACTAGCGGTTGGAGAGACCCAGTACTTC. This translates into CASSMGLAVGETQYF.

This rearrangement joins TRBV7-2 to TRBJ2-7; TRBD2 agrees at 10 bases. Losses at the gene ends were 1 base for V and 3 bases for J; bases not matched to a gene: 3. Germline CDR1 SGHTA, CDR2 FQGNSA. The CDR3 covers 15 residues. The CDR3 loop is CASSLGTSGYYEQYF. The CDR3 DNA is TGTGCCAGCAGCTTAGGGACTAGCGGCTACTACGAGCAGTACTTC.

CDR3 in amino acids: CASSLRTSANTGELFF. The DNA for the CDR3 is TGTGCCAGCAGCCTTAGGACTAGCGCTAACACCGGGGAGCTGTTTTTT. The rearrangement links TRBV5-4 to TRBJ2-2, with 9 bases that match TRBD2. J gave up 2 bases and V 4 bases, and 6 bases lay outside the gene matches. Germline CDR1 reads SGHNT; CDR2 reads YYREEE (reference sequence). The CDR3 sequence is 16 residues long. The full variable domain, with the rest looked up from reference TRBV5-4 and TRBJ2-2, is ETGVTQSPTHLIKTRGQQVTLRCSSQSGHNTVSWYQQALGQGPQFIFQYYREEENGRGNFPPRFSGLQFPNYSSELNVNALELDDSALYLCASSLRTSANTGELFFGEGSRLTVL.

Written as DNA, the CDR3 is TGCGCCAGCAGTTCCATCCCGGGACTAGCGGGCGAGCAGTTCTTC. Translated, it gives CASSSIPGLAGEQFF. The chain has TRBV10-2 and TRBJ2-1, with 12 nucleotides matching TRBD2. CDR1 is WSHSY and CDR2 is SAAADI in the germline V gene. The CDR3 is 15 amino acids. Trimming took 5 bases from V and 10 from J; bases not matched to a gene: 9.

The rearrangement links TRBV14 to TRBJ2-7; 10 bases agree with TRBD2. This CDR3 has 16 residues. Trimming at V came to 2 bases and at J to 4 bases, leaving 8 bases not matched to a gene. Germline V gene data show CDR1 as SGHDN and CDR2 as FVKESK. CDR3 protein: CASSQILAGVGYEQYF. The CDR3 nucleotides read TGTGCCAGCAGCCAAATTCTAGCGGGAGTGGGTTACGAGCAGTACTTC.

The chain uses TRBV27 and TRBJ2-7; 7 bases agree with TRBD1. With 10 bases clipped from V and 7 bases from J, the junction kept 7 bases outside the gene matches. CDR3 length: 11 amino acids. Germline CDR1 and CDR2: MNHEY and SMNVEV (reference sequence). The CDR3 reads CATKRGLEQYF. CDR3 sequence (DNA): TGTGCCACCAAAAGGGGGCTGGAGCAGTACTTC.

The rearrangement joins TRBV4-1 to TRBJ2-3, with TRBD1 as a possible D gene (5 bases). The CDR3 is 16 amino acids. From germline, CDR1 is MGHRA and CDR2 YSYEKL. V was pared by 0 bases and J by 0 bases, with 10 bases between. In DNA, the CDR3 is TGCGCCAGCAGCCAAGAGCGGAGACAGAGCACAGATACGCAGTATTTT. This translates into CASSQERRQSTDTQYF.

CDR3 sequence (DNA): TGTGCCAGCAGCCAAGTCGCAAGGACAGGGAACAATTCACCCCTCCACTTT. Amino acid sequence: CASSQVARTGNNSPLHF. The chain recombines TRBV3-1 (or the pseudogene TRBV3-2) with TRBJ1-6, with 8 bases that match TRBD1. In germline, CDR1 is LGHDT, CDR2 YNNKEL (reference sequence). V trimming: 1 base; J trimming: 7 bases; junction bases outside the gene matches: 9. The CDR3 length is 17 residues.

This chain connects TRBV12-3 or TRBV12-4 to TRBJ1-2; D not resolved. Trimming removed 3 bases from V and 4 bases from J, with 9 bases in between. CDR3 length equals 13 residues. The chain's CDR3 is CASSFRRSYGYTF. DNA of the CDR3: TGTGCCAGCAGTTTTCGGCGGAGCTATGGCTACACCTTC.

The chain carries TRBV27 and TRBJ2-1, with 9 bases that match TRBD2. From germline, CDR1 is MNHEY and CDR2 SMNVEV (reference sequence). This CDR3 has 15 residues. Germline trimming cut 8 bases from V and 8 bases from J; bases unmatched to any gene: 13. CDR3 region: CASALTSGGGYEQFF. In nucleotides, the CDR3 is TGTGCCAGCGCCTTGACTAGCGGTGGGGGTTATGAGCAGTTCTTC.

The chain has TRBV18 and TRBJ2-7, with a weak D call TRBD2 (5 bases). Germline V gene lookup returns CDR1 KGHSH and CDR2 LQKENI. Between the trimmed V and J ends, which lost 2 bases and 1 base, there was a span of 9 bases. The CDR3 spans 14 residues. The CDR3 region has the DNA TGTGCCAGCTCACCAGCGGAGGCTTCCTACGAGCAGTACTTC. Translated: CASSPAEASYEQYF.

The chain combines TRBV5-1 with TRBJ2-2; 9 bases map to TRBD1. This CDR3 spans 16 amino acids. V lost 0 bases and J lost 2; bases outside the gene matches: 2. Germline CDR1 SGHRS, CDR2 YFSETQ. This CDR3 is CASSLGQGGNTGELFF. CDR3 DNA sequence: TGCGCCAGCAGCTTGGGACAGGGGGGTAACACCGGGGAGCTGTTTTTT.

The V gene is TRBV7-9, the J gene TRBJ2-5; 9 positions agree with TRBD1. Trimming at V came to 5 bases and at J to 7 bases, leaving 11 bases not matched to a gene. The CDR3 runs 15 residues. Germline assignment: CDR1 SEHNR and CDR2 FQNEAQ (reference sequence). CDR3 nucleotides: TGTGCCAGCAGCCTGCCGGGACAGGGTGGGACGACCCAGTACTTC. Its protein is CASSLPGQGGTTQYF.

The genes are TRBV28 and TRBJ1-1; D might be TRBD1 (6 bases). Deletions cut 2 bases from V and 4 bases from J, with 14 bases between. This CDR3 is built from 15 residues. Germline CDR1 reads MDHEN; CDR2 reads SYDVKM. Written as DNA, the CDR3 is TGTGCCAGCAGTTTAGGAGGGGGGGTCCCCACTGAAGCTTTCTTT. As protein: CASSLGGGVPTEAFF.

This sequence joins TRBV11-2 and TRBJ2-7, with D unresolved. V was trimmed by 6 bases and J by 9 bases, leaving 15 bases between them. This CDR3 has 12 residues. Per germline, CDR1 SGHAT and CDR2 FQNNGV. The CDR3 DNA sequence: TGTGCCAGCAGGTCCGCTGGGCTGGGGCAGTACTTC. This encodes CASRSAGLGQYF. Filled out from reference TRBV11-2 and TRBJ2-7, the complete variable domain reads EAGVAQSPRYKIIEKRQSVAFWCNPISGHATLYWYQQILGQGPKLLIQFQNNGVVDDSQLPKDRFSAERLKGVDSTLKIQPAKLEDSAVYLCASRSAGLGQYFGPGTRLTVT.

The chain combines TRBV5-1 with TRBJ2-7, with TRBD2 identical over 12 bases. V shed 1 base, J shed 4 bases, and the junction held 3 bases outside the gene matches. This CDR3 region has 15 residues. Germline V gene lookup returns CDR1 SGHRS and CDR2 YFSETQ. As DNA, the CDR3 is TGCGCCAGCAGCTTGTGGGGGACTAGCGGGTACGAGCAGTACTTC. This sequence encodes CASSLWGTSGYEQYF.

This clone was counted a single time. The same CDR3 is also encoded by other DNA sequences in this sample. CDR3 bases: TGTGCCACCAGTGACCCCGGACAGGGGCCGTACAATGAGCAGTTCTTC. As protein: CATSDPGQGPYNEQFF. The genes are TRBV24-1 and TRBJ2-1, with 9 bases that match TRBD1. V lost 4 bases and J lost 4; bases outside the gene matches: 7. There are 16 residues in the CDR3. CDR1 and CDR2 (germline): KGHDR, SFDVKD.

Concerning this clone itself: A read error may produce the germline difference seen at one junction end. The gene calls are TRBV7-7 and TRBJ2-1; 7 bases line up with TRBD1. This CDR3 has 13 residues. Per germline, CDR1 SSHAT and CDR2 FNYEAQ (reference sequence). As DNA, the CDR3 is TGTGCTAGCAGTTCCGGGACAGAGAATGAGCAGTTCTTC. This translates into CASSSGTENEQFF. Looking up the rest from reference TRBV7-7 and TRBJ2-1 gives the full variable domain: GAGVSQSPRYKVTKRGQDVTLRCDPISSHATLYWYQQALGQGPEFLTYFNYEAQPDKSGLPSDRFSAERPEGSISTLTIQRTEQRDSAMYRCASSSGTENEQFFGPGTRLTVL.

V is TRBV7-9 and J is TRBJ2-1, with 12 positions matching TRBD1. V dropped 1 base and J dropped 9; count of bases not matched to a gene: 1. CDR1 is SEHNR, CDR2 FQNEAQ, per germline (reference sequence). The CDR3 length is 14 residues. For the CDR3, the DNA is TGTGCCAGCAGCTTAGGGGACAGGGGGCGTGAGCAGTTCTTC. It translates to CASSLGDRGREQFF.

The genes are TRBV18 and TRBJ2-2; D is unresolved. Trimming stripped 1 base from V and 6 bases from J, with 6 bases between. There are 13 residues in the CDR3. The germline gives CDR1 KGHSH, CDR2 LQKENI. The CDR3 region is CASSPQRSGELFF. CDR3 bases: TGTGCCAGCTCACCACAGAGGTCCGGGGAGCTGTTTTTT.

This clone showed up just a few times. V and J are TRBV4-3 and TRBJ2-3; 8 bases align to TRBD2. Germline V CDR1 and CDR2: LGHNA, YSLEER. This CDR3 region has 16 residues. The J segment lost 3 bases and the V segment lost 3 bases, leaving 8 bases of the junction unmatched. The CDR3 reads CASSQAGTSKTDTQYF. CDR3 DNA sequence: TGCGCCAGCAGCCAGGCCGGGACTAGTAAGACAGATACGCAGTATTTT.

The rearrangement uses TRBV7-2 and TRBJ2-5; maybe TRBD2 (5 bases). Germline-derived CDR1 and CDR2 are SGHTA and FQGNSA. There are 16 residues in the CDR3. V dropped 1 base and J dropped 2 bases, with 14 bases sitting between them. The CDR3 protein is CASSLVGGPPQETQYF. The CDR3 DNA reads TGTGCCAGCAGCTTAGTGGGCGGGCCGCCTCAAGAGACCCAGTACTTC.

The chain uses TRBV19 and TRBJ2-1; tentative D call: TRBD2 (6 bases). The germline V gene encodes CDR1 LNHDA and CDR2 SQIVND (reference sequence). V was trimmed by 0 bases and J by 7 bases, leaving 10 bases between them. This CDR3 comprises 14 residues. The CDR3: CASSIDLARNEQFF. CDR3 nucleotide sequence: TGTGCCAGTAGTATAGATCTAGCGAGGAATGAGCAGTTCTTC.